The sequence of this T cell receptor (beta chain) was determined in a study of CDR3 diversity in severe acne. MiXCR was run by TCRdb on the PCR reads, yielding one entry per CDR3 protein. Of more than 80,000 distinct CDR3 sequences in the sample, approximately 49% were seen once. V shed 8 bases, J shed 3 bases, and the junction held 6 bases outside the gene matches. Germline CDR1 is MNHNS and CDR2 is SASEGT. CDR3 size: 14 residues. Sequenced input: blood. The chain has TRBV6-1 and TRBJ2-5; 10 bases agree with TRBD2. This TCR derives from a male donor with severe acne vulgaris. CDR3 sequence: CASQRLAGEETQYF. CDR3 nucleotide sequence: TGTGCCAGCCAGAGGCTAGCGGGGGAAGAGACCCAGTACTTC.